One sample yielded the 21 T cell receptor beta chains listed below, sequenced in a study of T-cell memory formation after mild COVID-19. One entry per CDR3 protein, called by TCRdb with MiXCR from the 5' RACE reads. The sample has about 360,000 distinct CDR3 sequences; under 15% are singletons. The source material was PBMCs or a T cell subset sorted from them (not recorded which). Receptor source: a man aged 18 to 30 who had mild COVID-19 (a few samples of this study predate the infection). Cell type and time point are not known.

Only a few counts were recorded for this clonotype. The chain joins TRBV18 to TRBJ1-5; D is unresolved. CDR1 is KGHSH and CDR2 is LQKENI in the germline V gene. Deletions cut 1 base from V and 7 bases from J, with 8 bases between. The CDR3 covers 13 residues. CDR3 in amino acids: CASSPREEQPQHF. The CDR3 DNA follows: TGTGCCAGCTCACCACGAGAGGAGCAGCCCCAGCATTTT.

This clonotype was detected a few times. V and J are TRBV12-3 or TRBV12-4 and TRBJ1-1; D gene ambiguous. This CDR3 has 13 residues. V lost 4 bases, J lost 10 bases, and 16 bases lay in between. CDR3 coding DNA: TGTGCCAGCAGTTCGCCGACAAGGGTTCGAGCTTTCTTT. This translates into CASSSPTRVRAFF.

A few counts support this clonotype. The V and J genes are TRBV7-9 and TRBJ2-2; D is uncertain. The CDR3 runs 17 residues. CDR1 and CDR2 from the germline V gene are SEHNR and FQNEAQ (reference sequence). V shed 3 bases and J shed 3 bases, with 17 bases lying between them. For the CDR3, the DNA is TGTGCCAGCAGCTTGGGTGACCCAGCCCCTTACACCGGGGAGCTGTTTTTT. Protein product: CASSLGDPAPYTGELFF. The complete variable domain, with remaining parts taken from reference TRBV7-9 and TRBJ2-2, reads DTGVSQNPRHKITKRGQNVTFRCDPISEHNRLYWYRQTLGQGPEFLTYFQNEAQLEKSRLLSDRFSAERPKGSFSTLEIQRTEQGDSAMYLCASSLGDPAPYTGELFFGEGSRLTVL.

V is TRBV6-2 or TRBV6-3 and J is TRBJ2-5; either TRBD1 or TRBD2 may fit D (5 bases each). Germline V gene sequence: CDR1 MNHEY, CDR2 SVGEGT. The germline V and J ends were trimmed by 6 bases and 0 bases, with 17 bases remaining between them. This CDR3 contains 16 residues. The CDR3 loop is CASRAESGLYQETQYF. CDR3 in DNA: TGTGCCAGCAGAGCGGAGTCAGGGCTCTACCAAGAGACCCAGTACTTC.

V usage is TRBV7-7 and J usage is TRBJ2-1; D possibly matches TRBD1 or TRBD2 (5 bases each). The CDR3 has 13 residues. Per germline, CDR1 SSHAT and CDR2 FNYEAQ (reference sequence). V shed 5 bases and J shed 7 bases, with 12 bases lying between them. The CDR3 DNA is TGTGCCAGCAGCCGGGACGCGTATAATGAGCAGTTCTTC. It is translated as CASSRDAYNEQFF.

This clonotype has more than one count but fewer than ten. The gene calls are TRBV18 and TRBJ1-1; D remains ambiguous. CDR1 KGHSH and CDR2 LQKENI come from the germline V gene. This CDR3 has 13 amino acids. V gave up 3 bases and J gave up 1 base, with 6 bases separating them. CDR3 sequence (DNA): TGTGCCAGCTCACCCCTTAAGAACACTGAAGCTTTCTTT. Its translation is CASSPLKNTEAFF.

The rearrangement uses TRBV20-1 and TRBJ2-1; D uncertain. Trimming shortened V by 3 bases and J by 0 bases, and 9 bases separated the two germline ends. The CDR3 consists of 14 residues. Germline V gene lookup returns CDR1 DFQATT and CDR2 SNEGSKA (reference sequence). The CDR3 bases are TGCAGTGCTAGCATCGATAGCTCCTACAATGAGCAGTTCTTC. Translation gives CSASIDSSYNEQFF.

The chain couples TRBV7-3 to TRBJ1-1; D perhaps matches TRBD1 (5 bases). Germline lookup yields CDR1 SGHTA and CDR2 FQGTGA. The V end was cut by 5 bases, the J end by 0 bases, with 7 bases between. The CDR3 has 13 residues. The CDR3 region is CASSIRVNTEAFF. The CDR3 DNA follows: TGTGCCAGCAGCATCAGGGTGAACACTGAAGCTTTCTTT.

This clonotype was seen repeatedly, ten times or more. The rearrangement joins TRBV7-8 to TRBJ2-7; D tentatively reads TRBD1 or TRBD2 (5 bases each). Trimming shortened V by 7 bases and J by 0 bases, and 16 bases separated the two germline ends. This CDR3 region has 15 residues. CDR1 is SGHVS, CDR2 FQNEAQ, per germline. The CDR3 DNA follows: TGTGCCAGCACCCAACGGCAGGGAGCCTCCTACGAGCAGTACTTC. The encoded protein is CASTQRQGASYEQYF.

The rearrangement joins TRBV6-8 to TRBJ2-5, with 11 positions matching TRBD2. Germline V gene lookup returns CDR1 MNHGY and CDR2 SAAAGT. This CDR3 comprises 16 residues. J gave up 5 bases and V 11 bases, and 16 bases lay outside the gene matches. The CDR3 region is CAPVTSGGIIGETQYF. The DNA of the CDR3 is TGTGCCCCTGTCACTAGCGGGGGCATTATAGGCGAGACCCAGTACTTC.

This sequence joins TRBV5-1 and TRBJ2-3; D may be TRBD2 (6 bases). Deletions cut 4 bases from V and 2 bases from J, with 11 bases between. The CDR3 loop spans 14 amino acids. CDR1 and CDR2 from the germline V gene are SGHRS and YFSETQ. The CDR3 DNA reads TGCGCCAGCAGCGCGGACTATCACACAGATACGCAGTATTTT. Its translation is CASSADYHTDTQYF.

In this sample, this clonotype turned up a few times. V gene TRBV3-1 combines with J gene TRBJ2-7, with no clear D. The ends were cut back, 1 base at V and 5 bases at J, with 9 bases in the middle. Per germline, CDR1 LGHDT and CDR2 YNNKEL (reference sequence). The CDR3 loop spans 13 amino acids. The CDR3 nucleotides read TGTGCCAGCAGCCAAGTCTCGCAAGACGAGCAGTACTTC. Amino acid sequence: CASSQVSQDEQYF.

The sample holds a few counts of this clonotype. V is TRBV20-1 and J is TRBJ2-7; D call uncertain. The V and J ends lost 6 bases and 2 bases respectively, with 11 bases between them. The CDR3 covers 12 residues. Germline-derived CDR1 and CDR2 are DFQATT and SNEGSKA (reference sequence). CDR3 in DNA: TGCAGTGCCAGCGACGGAGCCTACGAGCAGTACTTC. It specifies CSASDGAYEQYF.

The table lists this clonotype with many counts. CDR3 protein: CASSPQRGGQETQYF. The CDR3 bases are TGTGCCAGCAGCCCTCAGCGGGGGGGTCAAGAGACCCAGTACTTC. The J gene is TRBJ2-5, the V gene TRBV7-9, with TRBD2 identical over 10 bases. The trim removed 5 bases at V and 2 bases at J, leaving 5 bases unmatched. The CDR3 covers 15 residues. CDR1 and CDR2 (germline): SEHNR, FQNEAQ (reference sequence).

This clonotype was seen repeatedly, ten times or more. Here the CDR3 DNA reads TGCAGTGCGGGAAGCAATGAGCAGTTCTTC. Protein: CSAGSNEQFF. The chain carries TRBV20-1 and TRBJ2-1; D gene ambiguous. The CDR3 is 10 residues long. With 6 bases removed from V and 6 bases from J, the gap between germline ends came to 6 bases. In germline, CDR1 is DFQATT, CDR2 SNEGSKA (reference sequence).

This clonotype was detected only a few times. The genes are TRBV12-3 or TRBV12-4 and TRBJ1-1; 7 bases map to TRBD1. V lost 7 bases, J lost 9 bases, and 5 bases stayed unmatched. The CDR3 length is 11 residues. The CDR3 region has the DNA TGTGCCAGCACAAAGGGGGCCAAAGCTTTCTTT. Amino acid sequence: CASTKGAKAFF.

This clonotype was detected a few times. The CDR3 reads CSARVPSSGNEQFF. The CDR3 nucleotides are TGCAGTGCTAGAGTACCCAGCTCGGGCAATGAGCAGTTCTTC. The chain is built from TRBV20-1 and TRBJ2-1; no definite D call. This CDR3 has 14 amino acids. Germline CDR1 and CDR2: DFQATT and SNEGSKA (reference sequence). Trimming took 1 base from V and 6 from J, leaving 13 bases between them.

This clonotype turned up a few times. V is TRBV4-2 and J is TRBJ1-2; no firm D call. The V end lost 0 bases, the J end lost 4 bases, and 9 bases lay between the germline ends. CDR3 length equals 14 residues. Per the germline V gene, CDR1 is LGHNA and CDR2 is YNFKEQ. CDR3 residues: CASSQDRASYGYTF. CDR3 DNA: TGTGCCAGCAGCCAAGATAGGGCCAGCTATGGCTACACCTTC.

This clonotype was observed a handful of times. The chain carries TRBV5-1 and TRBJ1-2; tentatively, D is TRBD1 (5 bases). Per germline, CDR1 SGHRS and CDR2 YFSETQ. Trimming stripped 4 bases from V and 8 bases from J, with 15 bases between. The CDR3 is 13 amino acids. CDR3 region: CASSEGPEGGYTF. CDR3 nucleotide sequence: TGCGCCAGCAGCGAGGGACCGGAGGGCGGCTACACCTTC.

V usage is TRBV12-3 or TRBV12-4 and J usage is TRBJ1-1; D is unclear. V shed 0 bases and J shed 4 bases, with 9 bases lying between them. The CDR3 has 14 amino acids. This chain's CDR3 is CASSLAGRTTEAFF. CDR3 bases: TGTGCCAGCAGTTTAGCCGGCAGGACCACTGAAGCTTTCTTT.

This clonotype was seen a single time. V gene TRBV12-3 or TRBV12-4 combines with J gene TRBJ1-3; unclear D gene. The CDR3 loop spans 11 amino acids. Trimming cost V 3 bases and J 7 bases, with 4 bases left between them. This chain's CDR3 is CASSLMNTIYF. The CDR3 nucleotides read TGTGCCAGCAGTTTGATGAACACCATATATTTT.